A single sample is the source of the 13 T cell receptor beta chains below, sequenced in a study of T cell clonality in common variable immunodeficiency (dated by TCRdb to between 2014 and 2017). The method behind the library was the immunoSEQ multiplex PCR assay. The immuneACCESS repertoire file appears here via TCRdb, limited to in-frame rearrangements. These files lack a portion of the clones; in checked studies, under half of the deficit traces to unresolved V genes, and the cause of the others is not known. The sample comprises tens of thousands of clones, and every one was counted more than once. The top ten constitute approximately 1.6% of the sample. Sequencing used peripheral blood mononuclear cells. These receptors were collected from a person between 18 and 69 years old in good health.

This clone was seen at least ten times. Incomplete CDR3 DNA: TGCGCCAGCAGCTTGGCCCCGGGACAGACGGAAAAA. As protein: CASSLAPGQTEK. From start to end, the CDR3 is CASSLAPGQTEKLFF. The rearrangement uses TRBV5-1 and TRBJ1-4; 7 bases map to TRBD1. The observed sequence ends 3 residues before the CDR3 terminus, with the missing tail filled in from the germline J gene. Losses at the gene ends were 0 bases for V and 8 bases for J; bases not matched to a gene: 7. The CDR3 has 15 amino acids. Germline loops: CDR1 SGHRS, CDR2 YFSETQ.

This clone was detected ten times or more. The sequence runs out 3 residues before the end of the CDR3; the remainder is reconstructed from the germline J gene. The chain uses TRBV19 and TRBJ1-5, with 12 bases aligning to TRBD1. J lost 7 bases, V lost 6 bases, and 13 bases had no gene match. The CDR3 extends over 17 amino acids. Germline values: CDR1 LNHDA, CDR2 SQIVND (reference sequence). The part of the CDR3 DNA that was read is TGTGCCAGTAGCCCGGAGGGGACAGGGGGCACAAGACAGCCC. It is translated as CASSPEGTGGTRQP. The whole CDR3 protein is CASSPEGTGGTRQPQHF.

This clone was seen at least ten times. Sequencing ends 3 residues short of the CDR3 end; the germline J gene provides the rest. The genes are TRBV2 and TRBJ2-7, with 8 bases aligning to TRBD2. V was clipped by 9 bases and J by 3 bases; unmatched bases: 7. The CDR3 length is 13 residues. Germline V lookup: CDR1 SNHLY, CDR2 FYNNEI. CDR3 loop: CASFLAGYYEQYF. CDR3 DNA (partial): TGTGCCAGTTTCCTAGCGGGCTACTACGAG.

This clone was counted ten times or more. The part of the CDR3 DNA that was read is TGCGCCAGCAGCCCGGGACAGGAGGGCTATGGC. It codes for CASSPGQEGYG. The entire CDR3 sequence reads CASSPGQEGYGYTF. The V and J genes are TRBV5-1 and TRBJ1-2; TRBD1 aligns across 8 bases. The CDR3 end falls 3 residues outside the read, so it is completed with the germline J gene. CDR1 and CDR2 (germline): SGHRS, YFSETQ. This CDR3 is built from 14 residues. V lost 4 bases and J lost 4; bases outside the gene matches: 6.

Many counts were recorded for this clone. The sequenced part of the CDR3 DNA is TGTGCCAGCAGCTTTTACGGGAATGAG. It specifies CASSFYGNE. The whole CDR3 protein is CASSFYGNEQFF. This chain connects TRBV7-9 to TRBJ2-1; D is unresolved. From the germline J gene comes the end of the CDR3, since the read stops 3 residues before it. Per the germline V gene, CDR1 is SEHNR and CDR2 is FQNEAQ (reference sequence). The CDR3 sequence is 12 residues long. V lost 3 bases, J lost 7 bases, and 7 bases lay in between. Complete variable domain (other parts from reference TRBV7-9 and TRBJ2-1): DTGVSQNPRHKITKRGQNVTFRCDPISEHNRLYWYRQTLGQGPEFLTYFQNEAQLEKSRLLSDRFSAERPKGSFSTLEIQRTEQGDSAMYLCASSFYGNEQFFGPGTRLTVL.

This clone was counted many times. The sequence runs out 3 residues before the end of the CDR3; the remainder is reconstructed from the germline J gene. The chain uses TRBV14 and TRBJ2-3, with 8 bases that match TRBD1. V shed 4 bases, J shed 4 bases, and the junction held 13 bases outside the gene matches. CDR3 length: 17 amino acids. Germline CDR1 reads SGHDN; CDR2 reads FVKESK. Here the CDR3 reads CASSPRLGQGPPDTQYF. Partial CDR3 DNA: TGTGCCAGCAGCCCGCGCCTTGGACAGGGACCCCCAGATACG. Full variable domain (outside the CDR3, taken from reference TRBV14 and TRBJ2-3): EAGVTQFPSHSVIEKGQTVTLRCDPISGHDNLYWYRRVMGKEIKFLLHFVKESKQDESGMPNNRFLAERTGGTYSTLKVQPAELEDSGVYFCASSPRLGQGPPDTQYFGPGTRLTVL.

There are many counts of this clone. Read data end 3 residues before the CDR3 end; the end is taken from the germline J gene. V gene TRBV6-1 combines with J gene TRBJ1-3; D uncertain. V dropped 1 base and J dropped 8 bases, with 9 bases sitting between them. The CDR3 loop spans 13 amino acids. CDR1 MNHNS and CDR2 SASEGT come from the germline V gene. The sequenced CDR3 bases are TGTGCCAGCAGTGAAGAATACTTAGACACC. Translation gives CASSEEYLDT. The whole CDR3 region reads CASSEEYLDTIYF.

This clone was observed at least ten times. The read ends 3 residues shy of where the CDR3 ends; the end is completed using the germline J gene. The V call is TRBV20-1, the J call TRBJ2-1; TRBD2 matches at 9 bases. This CDR3 is built from 15 residues. The V gene end was trimmed by 5 bases and the J gene end by 4 bases; junction bases not matched to a gene: 9. Germline V gene lookup returns CDR1 DFQATT and CDR2 SNEGSKA (reference sequence). The CDR3 reads CSALGLAFSYNEQFF. Partial CDR3 DNA: TGCAGTGCTCTGGGACTAGCCTTTTCGTACAATGAG.

Many counts were recorded for this clone. The read comes to an end 3 residues before the CDR3 does, leaving the germline J gene to fill in the end. This sequence joins TRBV10-3 and TRBJ1-2; no clear D gene. The CDR3 contains 12 residues. Germline V lookup: CDR1 ENHRY, CDR2 SYGVKD. CDR3 bases read: TGTGCCATCAGTGAGATGGCTGAAGGC. Protein product: CAISEMAEG. The CDR3 in full is CAISEMAEGYTF.

This clone has ten or more counts. The read terminates 3 residues ahead of where the CDR3 ends, so the germline J gene completes it. The chain combines TRBV4-1 with TRBJ1-4, with TRBD1 as a possible D gene (6 bases). Between the trimmed V and J ends, which lost 5 bases and 0 bases, there was a span of 13 bases. CDR1 and CDR2 from the germline V gene are MGHRA and YSYEKL. The CDR3 consists of 16 residues. CDR3 sequence reads: CASSFRTVSTNEKLFF. The sequenced part of the CDR3 DNA is TGCGCCAGCAGCTTCCGGACAGTCTCAACTAATGAAAAA.

This clone was seen many times. The missing CDR3 end, 3 residues past where the read stops, is filled in from the germline J gene. The chain couples TRBV20-1 to TRBJ1-3, with 8 nucleotides matching TRBD1. Germline V lookup: CDR1 DFQATT, CDR2 SNEGSKA (reference sequence). The V segment lost 5 bases and the J segment 4 bases; nucleotides outside the gene matches: 1. The CDR3 runs 12 residues. Incomplete CDR3 DNA: TGCAGTGCTCGGGACAGGGGAAACACC. This codes for CSARDRGNT. The entire CDR3 sequence reads CSARDRGNTIYF.

This clone was counted ten times or more. Read coverage stops 3 residues before the CDR3 terminus; the germline J gene supplies the remainder. This chain joins TRBV18 and TRBJ2-3; tentatively, D is TRBD1 (6 bases). V was trimmed by 8 bases and J by 5 bases, leaving 17 bases between them. Per germline, CDR1 KGHSH and CDR2 LQKENI. The CDR3 extends over 14 amino acids. The CDR3: CASRPGQGKDTQYF. The DNA read from the CDR3 is TGTGCCAGCAGACCTGGGCAGGGGAAAGATACG.

This clone was observed many times. The read falls 3 residues short of the CDR3 end, and the missing part is taken from the germline J gene. The gene calls are TRBV19 and TRBJ1-5; possibly TRBD1 for D (5 bases). This CDR3 comprises 18 residues. Germline V gives CDR1 LNHDA, CDR2 SQIVND (reference sequence). V was shortened by 3 bases and J by 0 bases, with 18 bases between the two germline ends. Here the CDR3 reads CASSMQATAAYSNQPQHF. CDR3 DNA, as far as it was read: TGTGCCAGTAGTATGCAAGCGACAGCTGCTTATAGCAATCAGCCC. The full variable domain, in which reference TRBV19 and TRBJ1-5 provide the parts outside the CDR3, is DGGITQSPKYLFRKEGQNVTLSCEQNLNHDAMYWYRQDPGQGLRLIYYSQIVNDFQKGDIAEGYSVSREKKESFPLTVTSAQKNPTAFYLCASSMQATAAYSNQPQHFGDGTRLSIL.